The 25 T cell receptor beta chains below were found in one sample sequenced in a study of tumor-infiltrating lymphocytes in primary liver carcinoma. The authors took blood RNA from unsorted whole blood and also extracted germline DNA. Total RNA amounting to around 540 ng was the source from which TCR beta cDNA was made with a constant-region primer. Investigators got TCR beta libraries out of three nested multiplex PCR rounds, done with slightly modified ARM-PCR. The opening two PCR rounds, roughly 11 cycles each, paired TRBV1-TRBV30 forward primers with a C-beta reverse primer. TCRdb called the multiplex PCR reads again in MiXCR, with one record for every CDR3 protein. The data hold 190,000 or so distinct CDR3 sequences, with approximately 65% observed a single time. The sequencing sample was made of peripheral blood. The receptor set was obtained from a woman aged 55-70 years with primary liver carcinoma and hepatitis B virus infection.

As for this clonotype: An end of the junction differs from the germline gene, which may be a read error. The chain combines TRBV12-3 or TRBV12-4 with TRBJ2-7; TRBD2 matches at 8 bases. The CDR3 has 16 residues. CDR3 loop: CTSSLGEASGSYEQYF. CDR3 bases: TGTACCAGCAGTTTGGGCGAGGCTAGCGGGTCCTACGAGCAGTACTTC.

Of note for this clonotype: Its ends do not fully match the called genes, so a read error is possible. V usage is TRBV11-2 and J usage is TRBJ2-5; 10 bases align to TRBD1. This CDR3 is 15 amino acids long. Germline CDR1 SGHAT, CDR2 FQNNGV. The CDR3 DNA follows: TGTGCCAGCAACTTAGACAGGGGGCTAGGAGAGACCCAATACTTC. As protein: CASNLDRGLGETQYF.

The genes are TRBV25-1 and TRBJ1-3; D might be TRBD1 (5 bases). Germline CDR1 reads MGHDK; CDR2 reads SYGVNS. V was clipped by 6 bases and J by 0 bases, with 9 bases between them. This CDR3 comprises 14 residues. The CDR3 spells CASSQGLSGNTIYF. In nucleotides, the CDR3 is TGTGCCAGCAGCCAGGGCCTCTCTGGAAACACCATATATTTT.

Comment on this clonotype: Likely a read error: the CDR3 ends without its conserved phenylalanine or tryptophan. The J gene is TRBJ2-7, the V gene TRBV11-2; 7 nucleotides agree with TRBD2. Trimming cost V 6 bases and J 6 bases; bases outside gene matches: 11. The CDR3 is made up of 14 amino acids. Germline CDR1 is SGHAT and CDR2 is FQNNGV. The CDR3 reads CASSPVGGLGEQYL. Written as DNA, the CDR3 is TGTGCCAGCAGTCCGGTGGGAGGGTTGGGCGAGCAGTACCTC.

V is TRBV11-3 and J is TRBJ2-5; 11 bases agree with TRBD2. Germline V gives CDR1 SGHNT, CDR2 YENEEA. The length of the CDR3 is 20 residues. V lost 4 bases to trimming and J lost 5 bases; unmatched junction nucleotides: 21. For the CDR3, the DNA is TGTGCCAGCAGCTCCTTGGGTACCGGGATTAGCGGGAGGGTTCCGGAGACCCAGTACTTC. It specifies CASSSLGTGISGRVPETQYF.

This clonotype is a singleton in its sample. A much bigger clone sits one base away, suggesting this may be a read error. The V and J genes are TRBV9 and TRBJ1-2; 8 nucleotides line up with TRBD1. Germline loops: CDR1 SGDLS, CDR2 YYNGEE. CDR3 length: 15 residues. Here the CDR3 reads CASSADRVSAYGCTF. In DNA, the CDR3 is TGTGCCAGCAGCGCGGACAGGGTCTCCGCCTATGGCTGCACCTTC.

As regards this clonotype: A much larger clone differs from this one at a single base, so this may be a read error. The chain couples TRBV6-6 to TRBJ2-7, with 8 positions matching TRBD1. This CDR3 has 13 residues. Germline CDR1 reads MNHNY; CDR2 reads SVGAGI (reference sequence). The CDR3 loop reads CDSSYQGAYEQYF. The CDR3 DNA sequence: TGTGACAGCAGTTATCAGGGGGCTTACGAGCAGTACTTC.

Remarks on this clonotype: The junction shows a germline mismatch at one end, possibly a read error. The CDR3 sequence: CASTGRGPDSYEQYF. CDR3 coding DNA: TGTGCTTCAACGGGACGGGGGCCCGACTCCTATGAGCAGTACTTC. This sequence joins TRBV28 and TRBJ2-7; TRBD1 or TRBD2 may be the D gene (6 bases each). The CDR3 totals 15 residues. Looked up from germline, CDR1 is MDHEN and CDR2 is SYDVKM.

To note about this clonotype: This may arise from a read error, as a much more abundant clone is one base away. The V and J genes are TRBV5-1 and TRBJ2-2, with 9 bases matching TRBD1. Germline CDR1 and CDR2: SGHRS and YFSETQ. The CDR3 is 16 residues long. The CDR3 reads CASSAGTGIWTGEQFF. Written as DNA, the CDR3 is TGCGCCAGCAGCGCCGGGACAGGGATATGGACCGGGGAGCAGTTTTTT.

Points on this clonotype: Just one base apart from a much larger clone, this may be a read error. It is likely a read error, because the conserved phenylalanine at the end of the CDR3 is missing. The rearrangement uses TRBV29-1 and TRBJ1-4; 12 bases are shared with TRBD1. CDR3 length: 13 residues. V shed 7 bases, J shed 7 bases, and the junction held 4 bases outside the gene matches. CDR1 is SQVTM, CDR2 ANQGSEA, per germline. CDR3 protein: CSALGQGAEKLFL. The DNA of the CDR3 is TGCAGCGCTCTGGGACAGGGGGCTGAAAAACTGTTTCTT.

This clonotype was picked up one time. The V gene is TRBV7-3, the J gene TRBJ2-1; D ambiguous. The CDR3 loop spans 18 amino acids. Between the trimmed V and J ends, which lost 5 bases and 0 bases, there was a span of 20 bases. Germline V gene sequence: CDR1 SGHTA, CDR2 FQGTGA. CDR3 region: CASSPNSYGGRSYNEQFF. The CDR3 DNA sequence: TGTGCCAGCAGCCCAAACTCTTACGGCGGCCGCTCCTACAATGAGCAGTTCTTC.

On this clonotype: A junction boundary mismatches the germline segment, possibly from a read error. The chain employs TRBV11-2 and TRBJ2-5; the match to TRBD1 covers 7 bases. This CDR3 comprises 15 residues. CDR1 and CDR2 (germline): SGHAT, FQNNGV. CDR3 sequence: CASSAWDRGGETQYF. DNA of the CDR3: TGTGCCAGCAGCGCCTGGGACAGAGGCGGAGAGACCCAGTATTTC.

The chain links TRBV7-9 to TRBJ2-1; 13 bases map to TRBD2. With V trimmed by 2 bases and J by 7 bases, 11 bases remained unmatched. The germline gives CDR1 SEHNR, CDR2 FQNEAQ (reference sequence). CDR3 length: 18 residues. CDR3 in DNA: TGTGCCAGCAGCTTACTGGGTCGGACTAGCGGGAGTTGGAATGAGCAGTTCTTC. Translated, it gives CASSLLGRTSGSWNEQFF.

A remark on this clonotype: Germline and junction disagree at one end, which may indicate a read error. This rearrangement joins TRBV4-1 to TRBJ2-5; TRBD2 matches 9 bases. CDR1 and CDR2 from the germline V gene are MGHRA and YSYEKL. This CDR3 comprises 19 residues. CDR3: CANSQVGGSGSPLRETQYF. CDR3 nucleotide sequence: TGCGCCAACAGCCAAGTGGGAGGTAGCGGGAGCCCCCTCCGGGAGACCCAGTACTTC.

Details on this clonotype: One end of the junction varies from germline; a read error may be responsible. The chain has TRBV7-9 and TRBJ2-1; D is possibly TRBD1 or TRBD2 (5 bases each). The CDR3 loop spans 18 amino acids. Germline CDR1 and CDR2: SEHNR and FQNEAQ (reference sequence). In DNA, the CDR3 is TGTACCAGCAGCTTAGTGGGCCGTTGGGACCTCAGGAACAATGAGCAGTTCTTC. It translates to CTSSLVGRWDLRNNEQFF.

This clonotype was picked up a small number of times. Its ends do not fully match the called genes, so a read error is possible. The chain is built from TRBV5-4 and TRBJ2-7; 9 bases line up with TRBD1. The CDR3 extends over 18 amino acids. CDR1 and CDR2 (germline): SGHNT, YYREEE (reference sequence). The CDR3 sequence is CASSFHPPGQGGPYEQYF. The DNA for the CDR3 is TGTGCCAGTAGCTTCCATCCTCCGGGACAGGGAGGGCCCTACGAGCAGTACTTC. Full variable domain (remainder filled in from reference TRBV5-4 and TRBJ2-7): ETGVTQSPTHLIKTRGQQVTLRCSSQSGHNTVSWYQQALGQGPQFIFQYYREEENGRGNFPPRFSGLQFPNYSSELNVNALELDDSALYLCASSFHPPGQGGPYEQYFGPGTRLTVT.

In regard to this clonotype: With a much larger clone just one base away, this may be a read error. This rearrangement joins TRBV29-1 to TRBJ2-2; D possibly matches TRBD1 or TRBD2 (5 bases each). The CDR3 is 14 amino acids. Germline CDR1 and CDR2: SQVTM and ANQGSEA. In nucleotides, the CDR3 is TGCAGCGTTGATAGGGACGGCAACACCGGGGAGCAGTTTTTT. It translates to CSVDRDGNTGEQFF.

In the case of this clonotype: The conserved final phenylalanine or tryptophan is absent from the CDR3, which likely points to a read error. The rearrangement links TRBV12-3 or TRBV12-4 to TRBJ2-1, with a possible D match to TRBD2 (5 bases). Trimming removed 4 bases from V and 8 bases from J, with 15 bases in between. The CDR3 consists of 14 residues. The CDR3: CASSSPLAGDEQFV. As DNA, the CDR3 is TGTGCCAGCAGTTCACCATTAGCCGGGGATGAGCAGTTCGTC.

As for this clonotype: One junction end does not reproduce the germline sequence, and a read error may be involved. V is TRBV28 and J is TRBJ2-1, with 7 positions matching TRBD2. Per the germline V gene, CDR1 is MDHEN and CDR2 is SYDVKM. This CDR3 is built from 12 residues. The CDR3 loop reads CVSSNSAGEQFF. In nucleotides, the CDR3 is TGTGTCAGCAGCAATTCAGCGGGGGAGCAGTTCTTC.

CDR3 sequence reads: CSRDSYEQYF. DNA for the CDR3: TGCAGTAGGGACAGCTACGAGCAGTACTTC. The J gene is TRBJ2-7, the V gene TRBV20-1; 7 bases are shared with TRBD1. CDR1 is DFQATT, CDR2 SNEGSKA, per germline (reference sequence). The CDR3 is 10 amino acids. Unmatched junction bases numbered 1, after V lost 8 bases and J lost 3 bases.

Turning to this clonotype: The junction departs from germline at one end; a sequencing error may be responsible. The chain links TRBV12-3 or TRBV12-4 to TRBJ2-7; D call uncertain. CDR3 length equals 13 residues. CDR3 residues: CASSFGSYYKQYF. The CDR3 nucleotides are TGTGCCAGCAGTTTCGGGTCATACTACAAGCAGTACTTC.

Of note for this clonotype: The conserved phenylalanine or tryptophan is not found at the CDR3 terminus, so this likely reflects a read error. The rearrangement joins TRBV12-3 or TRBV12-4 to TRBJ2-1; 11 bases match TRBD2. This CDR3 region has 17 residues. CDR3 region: CASSAGTSGTSYKEQFL. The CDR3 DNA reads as TGTGCCAGCAGCGCCGGGACTAGCGGAACCTCCTACAAAGAGCAGTTCTTA.

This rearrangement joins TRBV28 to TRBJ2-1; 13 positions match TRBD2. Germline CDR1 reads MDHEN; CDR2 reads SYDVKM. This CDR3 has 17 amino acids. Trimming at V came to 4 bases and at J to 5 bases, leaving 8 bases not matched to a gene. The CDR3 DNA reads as TGTGCCAGCAGTTCGGGGGGACTAGCGGGGACAAACAATGAGCAGTTCTTC. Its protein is CASSSGGLAGTNNEQFF.

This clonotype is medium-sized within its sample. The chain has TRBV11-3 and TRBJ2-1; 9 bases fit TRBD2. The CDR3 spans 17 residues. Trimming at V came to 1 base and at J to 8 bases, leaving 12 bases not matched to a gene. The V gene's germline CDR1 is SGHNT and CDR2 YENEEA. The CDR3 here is CASSLVLRTSAVDEQFF. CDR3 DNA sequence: TGTGCCAGCAGCTTAGTGTTGAGGACTAGCGCCGTCGATGAGCAGTTCTTC.

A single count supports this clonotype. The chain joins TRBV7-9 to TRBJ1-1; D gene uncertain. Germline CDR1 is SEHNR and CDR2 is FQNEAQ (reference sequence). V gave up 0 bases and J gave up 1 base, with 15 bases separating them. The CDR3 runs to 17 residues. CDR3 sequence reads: CASSLAVVVAQNTEAFF. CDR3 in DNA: TGTGCCAGCAGCTTAGCTGTAGTCGTGGCTCAGAACACTGAAGCTTTCTTT.